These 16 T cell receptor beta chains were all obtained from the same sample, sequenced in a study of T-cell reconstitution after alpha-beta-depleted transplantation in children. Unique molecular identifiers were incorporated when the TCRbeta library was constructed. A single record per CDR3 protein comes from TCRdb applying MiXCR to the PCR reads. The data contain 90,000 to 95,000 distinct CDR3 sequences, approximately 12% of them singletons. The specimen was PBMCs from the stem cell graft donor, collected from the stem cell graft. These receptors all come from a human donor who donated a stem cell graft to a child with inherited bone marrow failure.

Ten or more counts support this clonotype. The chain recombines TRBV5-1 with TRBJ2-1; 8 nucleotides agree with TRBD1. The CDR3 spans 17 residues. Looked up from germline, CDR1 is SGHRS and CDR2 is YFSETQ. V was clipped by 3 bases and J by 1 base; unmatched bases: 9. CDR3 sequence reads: CASSSGQGPLSYNEQFF. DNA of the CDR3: TGCGCCAGCAGCTCCGGACAGGGTCCCCTATCCTACAATGAGCAGTTCTTC.

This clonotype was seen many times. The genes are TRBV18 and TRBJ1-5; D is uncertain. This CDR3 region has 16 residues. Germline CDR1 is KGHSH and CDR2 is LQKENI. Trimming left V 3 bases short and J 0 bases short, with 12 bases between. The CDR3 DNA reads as TGTGCCAGCTCACCCGCGGAGCGCTTTAGCAATCAGCCCCAGCATTTT. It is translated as CASSPAERFSNQPQHF. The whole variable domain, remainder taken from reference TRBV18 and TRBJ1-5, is NAGVMQNPRHLVRRRGQEARLRCSPMKGHSHVYWYRQLPEEGLKFMVYLQKENIIDESGMPKERFSAEFPKEGPSILRIQQVVRGDSAAYFCASSPAERFSNQPQHFGDGTRLSIL.

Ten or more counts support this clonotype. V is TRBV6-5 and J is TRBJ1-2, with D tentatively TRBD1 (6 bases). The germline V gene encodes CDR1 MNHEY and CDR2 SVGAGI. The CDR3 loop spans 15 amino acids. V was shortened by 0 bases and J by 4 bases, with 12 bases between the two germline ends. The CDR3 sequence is CASSYSSGEGYGYTF. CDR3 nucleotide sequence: TGTGCCAGCAGTTACTCGTCAGGGGAGGGCTATGGCTACACCTTC.

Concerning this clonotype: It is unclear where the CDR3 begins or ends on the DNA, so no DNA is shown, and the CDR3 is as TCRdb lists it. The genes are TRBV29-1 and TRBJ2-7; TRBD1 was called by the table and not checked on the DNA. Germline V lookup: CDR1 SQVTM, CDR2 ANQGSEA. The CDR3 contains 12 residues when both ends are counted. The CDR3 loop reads CSVVGPGYEQYF.

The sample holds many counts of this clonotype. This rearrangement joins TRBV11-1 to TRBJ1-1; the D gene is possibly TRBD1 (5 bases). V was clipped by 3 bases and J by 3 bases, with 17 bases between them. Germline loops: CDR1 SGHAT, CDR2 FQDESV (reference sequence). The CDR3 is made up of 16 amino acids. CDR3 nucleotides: TGTGCCAGCAGCTTTTGGGTCGGCCAGGGTGACACTGAAGCTTTCTTT. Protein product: CASSFWVGQGDTEAFF.

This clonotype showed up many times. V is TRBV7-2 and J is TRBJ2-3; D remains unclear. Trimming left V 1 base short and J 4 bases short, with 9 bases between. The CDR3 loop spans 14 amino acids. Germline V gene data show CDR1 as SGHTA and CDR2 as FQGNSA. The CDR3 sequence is CASSLGPPPDTQYF. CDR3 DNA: TGTGCCAGCAGCTTAGGACCCCCCCCAGATACGCAGTATTTT.

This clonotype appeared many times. The CDR3 DNA sequence: TGCAGTGCTAGTCCCCCCAGGGGCAACTATGGCTACACCTTC. Translation: CSASPPRGNYGYTF. The chain uses TRBV20-1 and TRBJ1-2, with TRBD1 as a possible D gene (6 bases). Between the trimmed V and J ends, which lost 3 bases and 2 bases, there was a span of 13 bases. CDR1 and CDR2 (germline): DFQATT, SNEGSKA (reference sequence). The CDR3 extends over 14 amino acids.

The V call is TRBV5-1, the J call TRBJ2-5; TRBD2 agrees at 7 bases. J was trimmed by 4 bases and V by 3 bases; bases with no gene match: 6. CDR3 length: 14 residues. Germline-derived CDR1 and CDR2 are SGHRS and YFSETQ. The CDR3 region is CASSWRGSGETQYF. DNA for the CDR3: TGCGCCAGCAGCTGGCGCGGGAGCGGAGAGACCCAGTACTTC.

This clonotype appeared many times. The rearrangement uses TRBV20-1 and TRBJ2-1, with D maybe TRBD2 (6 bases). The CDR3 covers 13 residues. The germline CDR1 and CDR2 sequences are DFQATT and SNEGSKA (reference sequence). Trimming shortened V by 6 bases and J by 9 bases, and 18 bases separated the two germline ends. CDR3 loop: CSASPGGPTEQFF. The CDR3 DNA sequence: TGCAGTGCCTCCCCAGGAGGGCCCACTGAGCAGTTCTTC.

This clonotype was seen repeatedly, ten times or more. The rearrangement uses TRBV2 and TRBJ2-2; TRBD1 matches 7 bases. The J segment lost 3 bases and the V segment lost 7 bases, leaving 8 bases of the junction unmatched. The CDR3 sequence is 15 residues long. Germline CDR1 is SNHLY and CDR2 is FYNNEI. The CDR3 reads CASIETGADTGELFF. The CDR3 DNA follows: TGTGCCAGCATAGAAACAGGGGCGGACACCGGGGAGCTGTTTTTT. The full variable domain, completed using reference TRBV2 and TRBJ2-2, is EPEVTQTPSHQVTQMGQEVILRCVPISNHLYFYWYRQILGQKVEFLVSFYNNEISEKSEIFDDQFSVERPDGSNFTLKIRSTKLEDSAMYFCASIETGADTGELFFGEGSRLTVL.

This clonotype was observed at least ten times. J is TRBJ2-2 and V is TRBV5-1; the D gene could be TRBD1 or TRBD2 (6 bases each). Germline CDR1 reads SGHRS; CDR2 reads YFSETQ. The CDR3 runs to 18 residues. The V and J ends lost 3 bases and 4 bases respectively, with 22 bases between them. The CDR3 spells CASSYRRGETPSTGELFF. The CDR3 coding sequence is TGCGCCAGCAGCTACCGGAGGGGGGAAACACCTAGCACCGGGGAGCTGTTTTTT.

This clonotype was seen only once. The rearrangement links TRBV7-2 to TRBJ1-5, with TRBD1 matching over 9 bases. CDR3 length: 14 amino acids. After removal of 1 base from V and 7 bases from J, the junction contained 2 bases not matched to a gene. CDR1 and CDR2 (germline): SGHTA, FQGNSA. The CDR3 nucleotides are TGTGCCAGCAGCTTAGATACAGGGGGCCAGCCCCAGCATTTT. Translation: CASSLDTGGQPQHF.

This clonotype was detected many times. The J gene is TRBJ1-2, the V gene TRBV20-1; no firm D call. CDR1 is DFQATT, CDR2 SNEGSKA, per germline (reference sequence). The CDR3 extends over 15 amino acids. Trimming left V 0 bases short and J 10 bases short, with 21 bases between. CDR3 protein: CSARDHQDSGLHYTF. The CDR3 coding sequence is TGCAGTGCTAGAGATCACCAGGACTCTGGGTTGCACTACACCTTC.

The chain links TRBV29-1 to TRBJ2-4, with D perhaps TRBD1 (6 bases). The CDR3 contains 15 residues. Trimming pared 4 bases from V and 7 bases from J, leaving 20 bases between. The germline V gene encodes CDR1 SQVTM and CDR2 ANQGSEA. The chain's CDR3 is CSVAGGTVPGNIQYF. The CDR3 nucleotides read TGCAGCGTTGCTGGGGGCACGGTCCCGGGGAACATTCAGTACTTC. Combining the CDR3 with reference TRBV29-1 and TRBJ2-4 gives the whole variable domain SAVISQKPSRDICQRGTSLTIQCQVDSQVTMMFWYRQQPGQSLTLIATANQGSEATYESGFVIDKFPISRPNLTFSTLTVSNMSPEDSSIYLCSVAGGTVPGNIQYFGAGTRLSVL.

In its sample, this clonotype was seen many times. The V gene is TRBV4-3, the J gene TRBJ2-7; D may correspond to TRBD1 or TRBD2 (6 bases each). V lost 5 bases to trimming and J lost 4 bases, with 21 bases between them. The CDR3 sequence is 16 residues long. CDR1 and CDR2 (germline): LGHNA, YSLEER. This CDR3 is CASSSYSSEGGYEQYF. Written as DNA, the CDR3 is TGCGCCAGCAGCTCTTATTCTAGCGAAGGGGGGTACGAGCAGTACTTC.

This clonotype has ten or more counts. The CDR3 spells CASSLEGGRPQHF. The CDR3 region has the DNA TGTGCCAGCAGCTTAGAAGGAGGCCGGCCCCAGCATTTT. The chain has TRBV7-2 and TRBJ1-5; D gene ambiguous. The V end lost 1 base, the J end lost 9 bases, and 10 bases lay between the germline ends. Germline values: CDR1 SGHTA, CDR2 FQGNSA. The CDR3 has 13 amino acids.